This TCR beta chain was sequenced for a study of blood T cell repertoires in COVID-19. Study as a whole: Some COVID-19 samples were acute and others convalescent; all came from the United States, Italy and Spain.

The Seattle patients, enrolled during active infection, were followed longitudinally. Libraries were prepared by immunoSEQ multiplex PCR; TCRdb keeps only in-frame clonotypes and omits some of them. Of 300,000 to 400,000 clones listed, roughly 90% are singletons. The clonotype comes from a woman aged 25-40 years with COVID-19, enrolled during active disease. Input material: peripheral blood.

CDR3 region: CASSLALLAGADGTGELFF. CDR3 sequence (DNA): TGTGCCAGCAGCTTGGCCCTACTAGCGGGAGCGGACGGCACCGGGGAGCTGTTTTTT. This rearrangement joins TRBV5-4 to TRBJ2-2; TRBD2 agrees at 11 bases. This CDR3 region has 19 residues. Germline values: CDR1 SGHNT, CDR2 YYREEE (reference sequence). V lost 0 bases, J lost 4 bases, and 11 bases stayed unmatched.